The 20 T cell receptor beta chains presented below share a single source sample, sequenced in a study of glioma-infiltrating T cells. The iRepertoire nested amplicon-rescue multiplex PCR amplified TCR alpha and beta CDR3s from RNA. TCRdb ran MiXCR on the multiplex PCR reads and lists one entry per CDR3 protein. The repertoire consists of under 200,000 distinct CDR3 sequences, with about 31% occurring once and the leading ten covering 20% to 25%. The sample was glioma tissue, nonneoplastic brain tissue, or PBMCs (not recorded which). Receptor source: a human donor with low-grade glioma or glioblastoma, undergoing nonglioma brain surgery, or in good health (not recorded which).

A word on this clonotype: A much larger clone differs from this one at a single base, so this may be a read error. The chain links TRBV20-1 to TRBJ2-6, with 8 bases identical to TRBD2. The V and J ends lost 3 bases and 2 bases, in that order; junction bases with no gene match: 6. CDR3 length: 16 amino acids. Per the germline V gene, CDR1 is DFQATT and CDR2 is SNEGSKA (reference sequence). Written as DNA, the CDR3 is TGCAGTGCTAGGCGGGGGGCGATAGCTGGGGCCAACGTCCTGACTTTC. Residues: CSARRGAIAGANVLTF.

In the case of this clonotype: A much bigger clone sits one base away, suggesting this may be a read error. The rearrangement links TRBV7-6 to TRBJ2-2, with D maybe TRBD2 (5 bases). Germline CDR1 is SGHVS and CDR2 is FNYEAQ. The CDR3 sequence is 12 residues long. The CDR3 DNA reads TGTGCTACCCGGGCGGCGACCGGGGAGATGTTTTTT. Translated, it gives CATRAATGEMFF.

The V gene is TRBV20-1, the J gene TRBJ2-7; D is uncertain. In germline, CDR1 is DFQATT, CDR2 SNEGSKA (reference sequence). CDR3 length: 13 amino acids. V lost 6 bases and J lost 3, with 15 bases in between. The CDR3 spells CSADPRHVYEQYF. The CDR3 DNA is TGCAGTGCCGATCCCCGACATGTCTACGAGCAGTACTTC.

This chain connects TRBV12-3 or TRBV12-4 to TRBJ2-7; 7 bases fit TRBD2. V was pared by 3 bases and J by 7 bases, with 12 bases of the junction left unmatched. The CDR3 runs to 15 residues. CDR3 in amino acids: CASSFGWRGLREQYF. CDR3 sequence (DNA): TGTGCCAGCAGTTTTGGCTGGCGGGGACTACGGGAGCAGTACTTC.

This clonotype was seen repeatedly, ten times or more. The rearrangement uses TRBV7-2 and TRBJ2-5, with TRBD2 matching 9 bases. This CDR3 is 15 amino acids long. J was trimmed by 5 bases and V by 1 base; bases with no gene match: 5. Germline V gene sequence: CDR1 SGHTA, CDR2 FQGNSA. The CDR3 nucleotides read TGTGCCAGCAGCTTAGTTAGCGGGAGCCGGGAGACCCAGTACTTC. Translating gives CASSLVSGSRETQYF.

This clonotype was seen ten or more times. The gene calls are TRBV27 and TRBJ2-7; the D is unclear. CDR1 and CDR2 (germline): MNHEY, SMNVEV (reference sequence). Trimming removed 0 bases from V and 0 bases from J, with 9 bases in between. The CDR3 is 15 amino acids. The CDR3 loop reads CASSLSGESSYEQYF. The CDR3 DNA is TGTGCCAGCAGTTTATCCGGAGAGAGCTCCTACGAGCAGTACTTC.

This clonotype has ten or more counts. The chain uses TRBV29-1 and TRBJ1-5; D is unclear. The CDR3 totals 14 residues. V dropped 6 bases and J dropped 0 bases, with 12 bases sitting between them. Looked up from germline, CDR1 is SQVTM and CDR2 is ANQGSEA. The chain's CDR3 is CSVSASDSNQPQHF. In nucleotides, the CDR3 is TGCAGCGTCTCCGCAAGTGATAGCAATCAGCCCCAGCATTTT.

This clonotype was observed at least ten times. The J gene is TRBJ2-2, the V gene TRBV6-2 or TRBV6-3; no firm D call. The CDR3 has 12 amino acids. The V gene lost 5 bases and the J gene lost 4 bases, with 5 bases spanning the gap. Germline CDR1 MNHEY, CDR2 SVGEGT. The CDR3 coding sequence is TGTGCCAGCAGTGACATCACCGGGGAGCTGTTTTTT. This sequence encodes CASSDITGELFF.

At least ten counts were recorded for this clonotype. The chain couples TRBV10-3 to TRBJ2-1, with 11 bases fitting TRBD2. The J segment lost 4 bases and the V segment lost 6 bases, leaving 8 bases of the junction unmatched. Germline V CDR1 and CDR2: ENHRY, SYGVKD. The CDR3 is 16 amino acids. The CDR3: CAISLSGTSGYNEQFF. As DNA, the CDR3 is TGTGCCATCAGCCTTTCCGGGACTAGCGGTTACAATGAGCAGTTCTTC.

J is TRBJ1-6 and V is TRBV4-1; D is perhaps TRBD1 (5 bases). Trimming took 0 bases from V and 8 from J, leaving 11 bases between them. Germline CDR1 MGHRA, CDR2 YSYEKL. CDR3 length: 15 residues. The CDR3 loop is CASSQDFQGDSPLHF. The DNA for the CDR3 is TGCGCCAGCAGCCAAGATTTTCAGGGTGATTCACCCCTCCACTTT.

This clonotype has only a few counts. The V and J genes are TRBV2 and TRBJ2-4, with D possibly matching TRBD2 (6 bases). V lost 3 bases and J 7 bases, leaving 19 bases between the germline ends. The CDR3 runs 16 residues. Germline-derived CDR1 and CDR2 are SNHLY and FYNNEI. The CDR3 region is CASSESIGEGRNIQYF. Written as DNA, the CDR3 is TGTGCCAGCAGTGAGTCTATAGGTGAAGGGAGGAACATTCAGTACTTC.

Remarks on this clonotype: A much larger clone sits a single nucleotide away, making a read error possible. The chain recombines TRBV4-2 with TRBJ1-2, with 10 positions matching TRBD1. The CDR3 contains 14 residues. Germline lookup yields CDR1 LGHNA and CDR2 YNFKEQ. The CDR3 DNA follows: TGTGCCAGAAGCCAAGAAGGGACAGGGGAAGGCTACACCTTC. Translated, it gives CARSQEGTGEGYTF.

This clonotype has a handful of counts. V gene TRBV5-4 combines with J gene TRBJ2-7, with 8 bases identical to TRBD1. J lost 3 bases, V lost 4 bases, and 6 bases had no gene match. The CDR3 has 14 residues. Germline V gene sequence: CDR1 SGHNT, CDR2 YYREEE (reference sequence). The CDR3 DNA sequence: TGTGCCAGCAGCCCAGACAGGGGAATCTACGAGCAGTACTTC. Translated: CASSPDRGIYEQYF.

This clonotype was observed a few times. The rearrangement uses TRBV2 and TRBJ2-6; TRBD1 matches at 7 bases. The CDR3 runs 16 residues. J lost 1 base, V lost 6 bases, and 6 bases had no gene match. Germline CDR1 SNHLY, CDR2 FYNNEI. The CDR3 DNA follows: TGTGCCAGCAGCACGCTACAGGGGTCTGGGGCCAACGTCCTGACTTTC. Residues: CASSTLQGSGANVLTF.

The V gene is TRBV30, the J gene TRBJ1-5, with unresolved D. Looked up from germline, CDR1 is GTSNPN and CDR2 is SVGIG (reference sequence). The CDR3 totals 15 residues. Trimming left V 0 bases short and J 3 bases short, with 12 bases between. CDR3 DNA: TGTGCCTGGAGTGTACTTGATCCCCTCAATCAGCCCCAGCATTTT. It is translated as CAWSVLDPLNQPQHF. The whole variable domain, filled in from reference TRBV30 and TRBJ1-5, reads SQTIHQWPATLVQPVGSPLSLECTVEGTSNPNLYWYRQAAGRGLQLLFYSVGIGQISSEVPQNLSASRPQDRQFILSSKKLLLSDSGFYLCAWSVLDPLNQPQHFGDGTRLSIL.

This clonotype was recorded at least ten times. The chain has TRBV4-3 and TRBJ2-1, with D tentatively TRBD2 (5 bases). This CDR3 has 17 amino acids. Germline assignment: CDR1 LGHNA and CDR2 YSLEER. V was shortened by 5 bases and J by 4 bases, with 21 bases between the two germline ends. The CDR3 region is CASSKLAPGSGYNEQFF. Written as DNA, the CDR3 is TGCGCCAGCAGCAAACTTGCACCGGGTTCGGGATACAATGAGCAGTTCTTC.

As concerns this clonotype: A much larger clone differs from this one at a single base, so this may be a read error. This chain joins TRBV7-9 and TRBJ2-7; 9 bases fit TRBD2. The germline gives CDR1 SEHNR, CDR2 FQNEAQ (reference sequence). The CDR3 loop spans 14 amino acids. As DNA, the CDR3 is TGTGCCAGCAGTTCCGGTCTAGCGGGAATCGAGAAGTACTTC. It codes for CASSSGLAGIEKYF.

As concerns this clonotype: A much larger clone lies a single base off, so this may be a read error. The J gene is TRBJ2-5, the V gene TRBV19; TRBD1 agrees at 7 bases. CDR1 is LNHDA and CDR2 is SQIVND in the germline V gene (reference sequence). The CDR3 covers 13 residues. CDR3 loop: CSSRDRGQETQYF. CDR3 DNA sequence: TGTTCCAGTAGGGACAGAGGGCAAGAGACCCAGTACTTC.

This clonotype was counted ten times or more. The CDR3 spells CASSLKGGRGYEQYF. The CDR3 DNA is TGTGCCAGCAGTTTAAAAGGCGGGAGAGGTTACGAGCAGTACTTC. The rearrangement joins TRBV27 to TRBJ2-7, with 7 bases lining up with TRBD2. This CDR3 is built from 15 residues. The J segment lost 4 bases and the V segment lost 2 bases, leaving 8 bases of the junction unmatched. Germline CDR1 is MNHEY and CDR2 is SMNVEV (reference sequence).

There are many counts of this clonotype. The chain joins TRBV27 to TRBJ2-7, with 9 bases that match TRBD1. CDR3 length: 15 residues. The J segment lost 0 bases and the V segment lost 7 bases, leaving 7 bases of the junction unmatched. The germline V gene encodes CDR1 MNHEY and CDR2 SMNVEV (reference sequence). The CDR3: CASMWGTGYSYEQYF. The CDR3 region has the DNA TGTGCCAGCATGTGGGGGACAGGGTACTCCTACGAGCAGTACTTC.